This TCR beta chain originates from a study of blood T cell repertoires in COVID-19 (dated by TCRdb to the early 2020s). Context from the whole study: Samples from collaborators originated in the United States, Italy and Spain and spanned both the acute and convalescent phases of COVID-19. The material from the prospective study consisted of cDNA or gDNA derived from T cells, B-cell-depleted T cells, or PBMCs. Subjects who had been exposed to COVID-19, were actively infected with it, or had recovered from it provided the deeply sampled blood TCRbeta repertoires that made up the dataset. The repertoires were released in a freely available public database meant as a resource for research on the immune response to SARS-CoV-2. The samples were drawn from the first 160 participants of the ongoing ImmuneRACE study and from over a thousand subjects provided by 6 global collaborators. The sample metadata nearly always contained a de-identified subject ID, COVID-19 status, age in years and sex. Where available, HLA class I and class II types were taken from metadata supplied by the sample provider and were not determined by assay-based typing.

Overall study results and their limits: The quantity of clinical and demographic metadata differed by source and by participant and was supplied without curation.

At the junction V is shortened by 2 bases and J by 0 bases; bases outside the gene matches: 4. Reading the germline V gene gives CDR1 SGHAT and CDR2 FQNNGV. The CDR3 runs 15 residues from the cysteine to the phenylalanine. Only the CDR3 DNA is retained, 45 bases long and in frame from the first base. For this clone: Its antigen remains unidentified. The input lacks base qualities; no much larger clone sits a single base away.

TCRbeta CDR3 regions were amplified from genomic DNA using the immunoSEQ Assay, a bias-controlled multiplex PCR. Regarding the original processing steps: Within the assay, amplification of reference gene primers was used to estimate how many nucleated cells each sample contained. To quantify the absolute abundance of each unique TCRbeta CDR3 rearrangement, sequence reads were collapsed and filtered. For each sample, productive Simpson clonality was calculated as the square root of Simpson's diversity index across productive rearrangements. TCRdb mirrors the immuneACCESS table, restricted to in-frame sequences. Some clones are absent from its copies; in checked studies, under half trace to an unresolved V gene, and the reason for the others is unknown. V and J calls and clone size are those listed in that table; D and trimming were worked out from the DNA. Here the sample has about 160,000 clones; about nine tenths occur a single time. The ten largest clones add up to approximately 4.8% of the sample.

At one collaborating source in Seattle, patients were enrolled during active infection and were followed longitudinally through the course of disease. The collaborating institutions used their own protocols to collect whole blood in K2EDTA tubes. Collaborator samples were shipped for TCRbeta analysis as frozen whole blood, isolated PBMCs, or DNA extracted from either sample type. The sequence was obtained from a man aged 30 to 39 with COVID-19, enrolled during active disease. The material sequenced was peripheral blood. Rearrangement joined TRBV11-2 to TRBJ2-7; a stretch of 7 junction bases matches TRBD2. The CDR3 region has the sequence CASSLSSGVSYEQYF. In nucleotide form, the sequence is TGTGCCAGCAGCTTATCCAGCGGGGTCTCCTACGAGCAGTACTTC.